The next 18 T cell receptor beta chains were all read from a single sample in a study of OX40 agonist ivuxolimab in advanced cancers. Generated by immunoSEQ multiplex PCR, the TCRdb table keeps only in-frame clones and is missing some. The sample comprises over 15,000 clones, 83% of which are singletons, and 21% rests with the top ten. This specimen was CD4+ or CD8+ T cells sorted from blood, taken in a trial of the OX40 agonist ivuxolimab. The source is an adult with an advanced solid tumor such as melanoma, head and neck, liver or kidney cancer.

The chain links TRBV5-4 to TRBJ2-7; the D is unclear. Germline V gene data show CDR1 as SGHNT and CDR2 as YYREEE (reference sequence). Trimming removed 0 bases at V and 2 bases at J, with 9 bases between. This CDR3 contains 14 residues. The chain's CDR3 is CASSLGPKTYEQYF. The CDR3 DNA reads TGTGCCAGCAGCTTGGGGCCGAAAACCTACGAGCAGTACTTC.

The sample holds a few counts of this clone. The V call is TRBV9, the J call TRBJ2-3; maybe TRBD2 (5 bases). Germline V gene data show CDR1 as SGDLS and CDR2 as YYNGEE. The CDR3 is 16 residues long. V lost 0 bases and J 2 bases, leaving 13 bases between the germline ends. This CDR3 is CASSVEEGWDTDTQYF. The CDR3 nucleotides read TGTGCCAGCAGCGTAGAAGAGGGTTGGGACACAGATACGCAGTATTTT.

The rearrangement links TRBV6-6 to TRBJ1-1, with 7 positions matching TRBD1. The ends lost 6 bases at V and 1 base at J; junction bases unmatched: 8. CDR1 is MNHNY and CDR2 is SVGAGI in the germline V gene (reference sequence). This CDR3 is built from 15 residues. The CDR3 protein is CASRGDSRSNTEAFF. The CDR3 bases are TGTGCCAGCAGGGGGGACAGTAGGTCGAACACTGAAGCTTTCTTT.

The chain combines TRBV5-5 with TRBJ1-4; no clear D. The CDR3 is made up of 12 amino acids. V was shortened by 4 bases and J by 8 bases, with 9 bases between the two germline ends. The germline V gene encodes CDR1 SGHKS and CDR2 YYEKEE (reference sequence). As DNA, the CDR3 is TGTGCCAGCAGCAAGGCTGGGGAAAAACTGTTTTTT. Its protein is CASSKAGEKLFF.

The chain recombines TRBV1 with TRBJ2-1; the D call in the table, TRBD2, was not verified against the DNA. TRBV1 is labeled a pseudogene. The CDR3 is 21 amino acids. The CDR3 DNA sequence: TGCACCAGCAGCCATGGACGGGGGGCCAAAAAGGGCTTAAGCTCCTACAATGAGCAGTTCTTC. This encodes CTSSHGRGAKKGLSSYNEQFF.

In nucleotides, the CDR3 is TGTGCCAGCAGCTGGTCTGGGGCCAACGTCCTGACTTTC. It yields the protein CASSWSGANVLTF. The chain links TRBV7-9 to TRBJ2-6; D ambiguous. The germline CDR1 and CDR2 sequences are SEHNR and FQNEAQ (reference sequence). Trimming stripped 4 bases from V and 1 base from J, with 2 bases between. The CDR3 contains 13 residues.

The table lists this clone with a few counts. V is TRBV9 and J is TRBJ1-2; D is unresolved. The V gene's germline CDR1 is SGDLS and CDR2 YYNGEE. This CDR3 is 17 amino acids long. V dropped 2 bases and J dropped 0 bases, with 17 bases sitting between them. The chain's CDR3 is CASSVDTGAHPNYGYTF. In DNA form, the CDR3 reads TGTGCCAGCAGCGTTGATACTGGCGCGCACCCTAACTATGGCTACACCTTC.

CDR3 DNA: TGCAGTGCTAGAGCTCTGCCTGAAGCTTTCTTT. As protein: CSARALPEAFF. This chain joins TRBV20-1 and TRBJ1-1; no clear D gene. The V end lost 1 base, the J end lost 6 bases, and 6 bases lay between the germline ends. This CDR3 spans 11 amino acids. CDR1 is DFQATT and CDR2 is SNEGSKA in the germline V gene (reference sequence).

This chain links TRBV7-9 with TRBJ1-4; unclear D gene. V lost 5 bases to trimming and J lost 7 bases, with 5 bases between them. In germline, CDR1 is SEHNR, CDR2 FQNEAQ (reference sequence). The CDR3 contains 11 residues. CDR3 nucleotides: TGTGCCAGCAGCCCAGGTGAAAAACTGTTTTTT. Protein product: CASSPGEKLFF. Complete variable domain (other parts from reference TRBV7-9 and TRBJ1-4): DTGVSQNPRHKITKRGQNVTFRCDPISEHNRLYWYRQTLGQGPEFLTYFQNEAQLEKSRLLSDRFSAERPKGSFSTLEIQRTEQGDSAMYLCASSPGEKLFFGSGTQLSVL.

The V call is TRBV11-2, the J call TRBJ1-4, with D unclear. This CDR3 is 14 amino acids long. Deletions cut 5 bases from V and 5 bases from J, with 12 bases between. The V gene's germline CDR1 is SGHAT and CDR2 FQNNGV. The CDR3 bases are TGTGCCAGCAGCACACAACCGCGGAATGAAAAACTGTTTTTT. Its translation: CASSTQPRNEKLFF. Looking up the rest from reference TRBV11-2 and TRBJ1-4 gives the full variable domain: EAGVAQSPRYKIIEKRQSVAFWCNPISGHATLYWYQQILGQGPKLLIQFQNNGVVDDSQLPKDRFSAERLKGVDSTLKIQPAKLEDSAVYLCASSTQPRNEKLFFGSGTQLSVL.

This clone was detected only once. The chain has TRBV27 and TRBJ1-4; D remains unclear. CDR1 and CDR2 (germline): MNHEY, SMNVEV (reference sequence). Trimming removed 11 bases from V and 5 bases from J, with 15 bases in between. This CDR3 has 13 residues. Here the CDR3 DNA reads TGTGCCGCGGGTTACCGGGTGAATGAAAAACTGTTTTTT. Translating it yields CAAGYRVNEKLFF.

The gene calls are TRBV27 and TRBJ2-6; D is tentatively TRBD1 or TRBD2 (5 bases each). V was pared by 8 bases and J by 0 bases, with 8 bases between. Germline-derived CDR1 and CDR2 are MNHEY and SMNVEV (reference sequence). The CDR3 has 14 amino acids. CDR3 in amino acids: CASGGYSGANVLTF. CDR3 nucleotides: TGTGCCAGCGGGGGTTACTCTGGGGCCAACGTCCTGACTTTC.

As to this clone: The sample has other DNA sequences that encode this CDR3 too. V usage is TRBV25-1 and J usage is TRBJ2-2, with D perhaps TRBD1 (5 bases). Trimming stripped 9 bases from V and 5 bases from J, with 19 bases between. There are 15 residues in the CDR3. CDR1 is MGHDK and CDR2 is SYGVNS in the germline V gene. The CDR3 region has the DNA TGTGCCAGTAAGGTCCTCTCAGGGTATACCGGGGAGCTGTTTTTT. It codes for CASKVLSGYTGELFF.

The rearrangement joins TRBV27 to TRBJ1-6; TRBD1 is a possible D gene (6 bases). Trimming pared 0 bases from V and 7 bases from J, leaving 10 bases between. The CDR3 totals 15 residues. Looked up from germline, CDR1 is MNHEY and CDR2 is SMNVEV (reference sequence). In DNA form, the CDR3 reads TGTGCCAGCAGTTTATCGACAGGAGGGAATTCACCCCTCCACTTT. As protein: CASSLSTGGNSPLHF.

The genes are TRBV5-4 and TRBJ1-6, with D tentatively TRBD1 (5 bases). The CDR3 length is 14 residues. Deletions cut 4 bases from V and 15 bases from J, with 20 bases between. The V gene's germline CDR1 is SGHNT and CDR2 YYREEE (reference sequence). The CDR3 here is CASSPGMGPHLLHF. CDR3 nucleotides: TGTGCCAGCAGCCCCGGCATGGGACCCCATCTCCTCCACTTT.

The chain is built from TRBV5-8 and TRBJ2-2, with 8 bases fitting TRBD2. The V gene end was trimmed by 0 bases and the J gene end by 6 bases; junction bases not matched to a gene: 13. This CDR3 has 18 residues. Germline V gives CDR1 SGHTS, CDR2 YDEGEE. The CDR3 DNA follows: TGTGCCAGCAGCTTGGGACTAGCGCAGGGAAGAGGCGCCGGGGAGCTGTTTTTT. Protein product: CASSLGLAQGRGAGELFF.

This clone was counted a single time. The chain has TRBV19 and TRBJ2-2; TRBD1 agrees at 9 bases. Germline assignment: CDR1 LNHDA and CDR2 SQIVND (reference sequence). The junction had 5 bases not matched to a gene; V was cut back by 5 bases and J by 1 base. The CDR3 consists of 16 residues. CDR3 DNA: TGTGCCAGTAGTGAACCGGGACAGGGGAACACCGGGGAGCTGTTTTTT. Translated: CASSEPGQGNTGELFF.

The chain links TRBV15 to TRBJ2-5; possible D gene TRBD1, 5 bases. V lost 3 bases and J 3 bases, leaving 8 bases between the germline ends. CDR1 is LNHNV and CDR2 is YYDKDF in the germline V gene (reference sequence). The CDR3 sequence is 13 residues long. The CDR3, as DNA: TGTGCCACCAGCAGTGCAGGGAAAGAGACCCAGTACTTC. Protein: CATSSAGKETQYF.